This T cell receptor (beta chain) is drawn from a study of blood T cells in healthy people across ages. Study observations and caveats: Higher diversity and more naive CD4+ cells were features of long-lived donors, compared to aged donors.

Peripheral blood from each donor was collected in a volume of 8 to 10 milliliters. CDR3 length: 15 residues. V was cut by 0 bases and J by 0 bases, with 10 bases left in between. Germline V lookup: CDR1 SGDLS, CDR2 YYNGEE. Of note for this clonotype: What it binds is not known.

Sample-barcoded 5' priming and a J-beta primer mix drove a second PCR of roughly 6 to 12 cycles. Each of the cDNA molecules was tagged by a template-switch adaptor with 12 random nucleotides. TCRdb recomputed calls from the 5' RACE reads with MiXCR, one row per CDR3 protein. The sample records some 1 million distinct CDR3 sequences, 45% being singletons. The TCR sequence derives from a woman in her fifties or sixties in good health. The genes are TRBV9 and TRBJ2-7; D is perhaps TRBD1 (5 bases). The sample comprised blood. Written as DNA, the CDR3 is TGTGCCAGCAGCGTAGGCCAGGGCCACTCCTACGAGCAGTACTTC. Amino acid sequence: CASSVGQGHSYEQYF.